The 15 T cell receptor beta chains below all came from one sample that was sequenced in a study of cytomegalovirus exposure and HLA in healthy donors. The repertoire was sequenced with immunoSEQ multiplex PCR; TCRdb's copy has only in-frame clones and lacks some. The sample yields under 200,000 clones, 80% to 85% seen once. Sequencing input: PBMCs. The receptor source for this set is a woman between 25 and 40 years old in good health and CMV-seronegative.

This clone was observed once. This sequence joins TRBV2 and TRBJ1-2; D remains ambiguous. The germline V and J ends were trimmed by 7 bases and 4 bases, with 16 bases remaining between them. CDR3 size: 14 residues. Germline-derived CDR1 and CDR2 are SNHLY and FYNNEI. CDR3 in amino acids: CASTEGKARYGYTF. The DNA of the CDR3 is TGTGCCAGCACCGAGGGCAAAGCGCGCTATGGCTACACCTTC.

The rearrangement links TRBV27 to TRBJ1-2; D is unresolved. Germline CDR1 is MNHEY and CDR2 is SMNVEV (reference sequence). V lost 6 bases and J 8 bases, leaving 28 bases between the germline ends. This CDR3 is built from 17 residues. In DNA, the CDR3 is TGTGCCAGCAGACCCCCGGGAAACGGTGGGCAAGGGTGGGGCTACACCTTC. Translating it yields CASRPPGNGGQGWGYTF.

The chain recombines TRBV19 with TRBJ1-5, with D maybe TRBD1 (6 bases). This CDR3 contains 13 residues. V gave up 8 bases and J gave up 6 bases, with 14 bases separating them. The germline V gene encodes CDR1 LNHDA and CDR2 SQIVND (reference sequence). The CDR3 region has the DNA TGTGCCAGTTCAGGGGAGAGGGGTCAGCCCCAGCATTTT. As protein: CASSGERGQPQHF.

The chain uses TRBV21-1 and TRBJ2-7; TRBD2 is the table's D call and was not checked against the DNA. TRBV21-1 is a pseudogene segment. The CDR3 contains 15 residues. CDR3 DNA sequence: TGTGCCAGCAGCGAGGGACTAGCGAAGACCTACGAGCAGTACTTC. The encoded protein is CASSEGLAKTYEQYF.

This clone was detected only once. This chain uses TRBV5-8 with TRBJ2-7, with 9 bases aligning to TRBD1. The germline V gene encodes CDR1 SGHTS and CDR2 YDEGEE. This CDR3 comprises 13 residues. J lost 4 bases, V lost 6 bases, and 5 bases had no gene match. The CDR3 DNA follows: TGTGCCAGCAACGACAGGGGGAGGTACGAGCAGTACTTC. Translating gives CASNDRGRYEQYF.

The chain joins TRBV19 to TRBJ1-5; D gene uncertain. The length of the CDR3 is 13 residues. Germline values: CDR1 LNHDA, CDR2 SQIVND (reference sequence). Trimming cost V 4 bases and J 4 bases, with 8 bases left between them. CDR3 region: CASSSRVNQPQHF. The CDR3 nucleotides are TGTGCCAGTAGTAGCCGGGTTAATCAGCCCCAGCATTTT.

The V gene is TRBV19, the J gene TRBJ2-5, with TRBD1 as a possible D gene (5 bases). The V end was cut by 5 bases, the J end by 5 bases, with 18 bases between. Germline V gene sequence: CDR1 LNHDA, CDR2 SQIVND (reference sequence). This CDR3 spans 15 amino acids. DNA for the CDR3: TGTGCCAGTAGTCCGGACACTTCAACTTGGGAGACCCAGTACTTC. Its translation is CASSPDTSTWETQYF.

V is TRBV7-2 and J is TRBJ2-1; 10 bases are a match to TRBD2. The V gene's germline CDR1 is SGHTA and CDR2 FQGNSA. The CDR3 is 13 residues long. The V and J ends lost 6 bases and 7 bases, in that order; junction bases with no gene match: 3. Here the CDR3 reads CASSTSGENEQFF. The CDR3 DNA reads TGTGCCAGCAGTACTAGCGGGGAAAATGAGCAGTTCTTC. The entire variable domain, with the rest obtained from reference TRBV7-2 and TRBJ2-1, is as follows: GAGVSQSPSNKVTEKGKDVELRCDPISGHTALYWYRQSLGQGLEFLIYFQGNSAPDKSGLPSDRFSAERTGGSVSTLTIQRTQQEDSAVYLCASSTSGENEQFFGPGTRLTVL.

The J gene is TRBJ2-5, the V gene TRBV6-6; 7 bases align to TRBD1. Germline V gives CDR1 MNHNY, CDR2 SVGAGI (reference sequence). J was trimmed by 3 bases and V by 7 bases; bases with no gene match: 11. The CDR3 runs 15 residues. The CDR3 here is CASNPRDSRKETQYF. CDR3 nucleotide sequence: TGTGCCAGCAATCCTCGGGACAGCAGAAAAGAGACCCAGTACTTC.

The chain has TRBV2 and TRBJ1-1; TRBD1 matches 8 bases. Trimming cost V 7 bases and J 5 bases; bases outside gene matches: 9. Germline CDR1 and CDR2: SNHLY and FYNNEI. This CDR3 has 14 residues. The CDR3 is CASTPQGARTEAFF. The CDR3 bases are TGTGCCAGCACCCCCCAGGGGGCGCGAACTGAAGCTTTCTTT.

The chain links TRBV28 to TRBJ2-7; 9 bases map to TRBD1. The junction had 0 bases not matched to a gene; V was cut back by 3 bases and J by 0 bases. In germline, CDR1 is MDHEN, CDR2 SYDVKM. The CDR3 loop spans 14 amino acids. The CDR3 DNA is TGTGCCAGCAGTTTGACAGGGGGCTCCTACGAGCAGTACTTC. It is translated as CASSLTGGSYEQYF.

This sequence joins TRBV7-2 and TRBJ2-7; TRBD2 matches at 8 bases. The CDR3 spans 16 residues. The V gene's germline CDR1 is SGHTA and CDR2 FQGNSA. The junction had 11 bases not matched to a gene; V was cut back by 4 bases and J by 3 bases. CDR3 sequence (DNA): TGTGCCAGCAGCTCGTGGACCGGGACTAGAATCTACGAGCAGTACTTC. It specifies CASSSWTGTRIYEQYF.

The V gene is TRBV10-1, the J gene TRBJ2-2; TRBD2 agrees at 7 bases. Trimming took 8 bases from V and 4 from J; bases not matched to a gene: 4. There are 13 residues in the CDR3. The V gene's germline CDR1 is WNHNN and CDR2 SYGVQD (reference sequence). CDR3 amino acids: CASAGEGTGELFF. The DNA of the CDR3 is TGCGCCAGCGCCGGGGAGGGCACCGGGGAGCTGTTTTTT.

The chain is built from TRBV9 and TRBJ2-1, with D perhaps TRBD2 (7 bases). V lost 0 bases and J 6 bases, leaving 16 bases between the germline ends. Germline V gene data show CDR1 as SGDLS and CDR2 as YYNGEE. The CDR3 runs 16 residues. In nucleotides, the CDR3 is TGTGCCAGCAGCGTAGTCCCGGGGGGCGATAGCAATGAGCAGTTCTTC. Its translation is CASSVVPGGDSNEQFF.

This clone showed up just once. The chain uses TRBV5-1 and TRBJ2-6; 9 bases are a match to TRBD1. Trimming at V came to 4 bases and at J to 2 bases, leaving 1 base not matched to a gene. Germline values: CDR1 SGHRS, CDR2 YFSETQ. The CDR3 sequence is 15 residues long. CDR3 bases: TGCGCCAGCAGCGACAGGGGGGCTGGGGCCAACGTCCTGACTTTC. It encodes CASSDRGAGANVLTF. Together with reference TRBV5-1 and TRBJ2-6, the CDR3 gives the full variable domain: KAGVTQTPRYLIKTRGQQVTLSCSPISGHRSVSWYQQTPGQGLQFLFEYFSETQRNKGNFPGRFSGRQFSNSRSEMNVSTLELGDSALYLCASSDRGAGANVLTFGAGSRLTVL.